This entry lists 9 T cell receptor beta chains sequenced from one sample in a study of blood T cell repertoires in COVID-19. Only in-frame clones appear in the TCRdb table, and some are missing; sequencing was by immunoSEQ multiplex PCR. This table has 90,000 to 110,000 clones, approximately 87% appearing once. Sequencing was done on a sample of peripheral blood. The receptors shown here come from a woman aged 55 to 70 with acute or convalescent COVID-19.

About this clone itself: A much bigger clone sits one base away, suggesting this may be a read error. The V and J genes are TRBV28 and TRBJ1-2; TRBD1 matches 10 bases. The germline gives CDR1 MDHEN, CDR2 SYDVKM. The CDR3 is 14 amino acids. V lost 4 bases, J lost 2 bases, and 1 base stayed unmatched. The chain's CDR3 is CASSWGQGNYGYTF. DNA for the CDR3: TGTGCCAGCAGTTGGGGACAGGGGAACTATGGCTACACCTTC.

The rearrangement links TRBV3-1 (or the pseudogene TRBV3-2) to TRBJ1-1; 7 positions match TRBD1. The length of the CDR3 is 13 residues. Germline CDR1 LGHDT, CDR2 YNNKEL (reference sequence). The trim removed 1 base at V and 4 bases at J, leaving 0 bases unmatched. For the CDR3, the DNA is TGTGCCAGCAGCCAAGCAGGGGGCACTGAAGCTTTCTTT. Protein sequence: CASSQAGGTEAFF.

The chain joins TRBV14 to TRBJ2-1; 8 bases align to TRBD2. J lost 2 bases, V lost 4 bases, and 10 bases had no gene match. This CDR3 is built from 17 residues. The germline CDR1 and CDR2 sequences are SGHDN and FVKESK. The CDR3 sequence is CASSPKAGRGTYNEQFF. The CDR3 DNA follows: TGTGCCAGCAGCCCAAAGGCCGGGAGGGGAACCTACAATGAGCAGTTCTTC. Full variable domain (remainder filled in from reference TRBV14 and TRBJ2-1): EAGVTQFPSHSVIEKGQTVTLRCDPISGHDNLYWYRRVMGKEIKFLLHFVKESKQDESGMPNNRFLAERTGGTYSTLKVQPAELEDSGVYFCASSPKAGRGTYNEQFFGPGTRLTVL.

CDR3 in amino acids: CATRAFTGANVLTF. Written as DNA, the CDR3 is TGTGCCACCAGGGCGTTCACCGGGGCCAACGTCCTGACTTTC. The V and J genes are TRBV19 and TRBJ2-6; a possible D gene is TRBD1 (5 bases). Per the germline V gene, CDR1 is LNHDA and CDR2 is SQIVND (reference sequence). The CDR3 runs 14 residues. V lost 10 bases and J 4 bases, leaving 14 bases between the germline ends.

This clone has just a few counts. The gene calls are TRBV6-1 and TRBJ1-1; no clear D gene. Germline CDR1 and CDR2: MNHNS and SASEGT. Trimming took off 3 bases at V and 8 bases at J, with 19 bases between the two ends. There are 15 residues in the CDR3. The CDR3 loop reads CASSDRFLVMREAFF. The CDR3 nucleotides are TGTGCCAGCAGTGATCGCTTTCTAGTAATGCGCGAAGCTTTCTTT.

This clone was found a few times. The chain combines TRBV4-3 with TRBJ1-2; D is ambiguous. Germline assignment: CDR1 LGHNA and CDR2 YSLEER. The CDR3 consists of 13 residues. V lost 1 base and J 6 bases, leaving 9 bases between the germline ends. CDR3 in amino acids: CASSQVGSHGYTF. The CDR3 coding sequence is TGCGCCAGCAGCCAAGTGGGCAGCCATGGCTACACCTTC.

V is TRBV7-2 and J is TRBJ1-5; D is possibly TRBD1 (6 bases). This CDR3 has 16 residues. In germline, CDR1 is SGHTA, CDR2 FQGNSA. V shed 5 bases and J shed 6 bases, with 20 bases lying between them. The CDR3 nucleotides are TGTGCCAGCAGCCCCCGAGGGGGGGGGATGGCTCAGCCCCAGCATTTT. Translated: CASSPRGGGMAQPQHF.

The chain is built from TRBV4-1 and TRBJ2-3; TRBD2 matches at 9 bases. Germline V CDR1 and CDR2: MGHRA, YSYEKL. V trimming: 5 bases; J trimming: 4 bases; junction bases outside the gene matches: 7. The CDR3 sequence is 15 residues long. CDR3 in amino acids: CASSERGGAPDTQYF. CDR3 DNA: TGCGCCAGCAGCGAACGCGGGGGGGCCCCAGATACGCAGTATTTT.

This rearrangement joins TRBV7-2 to TRBJ2-7; 8 nucleotides agree with TRBD2. The CDR3 consists of 16 residues. After removal of 5 bases from V and 6 bases from J, the junction contained 15 bases not matched to a gene. From germline, CDR1 is SGHTA and CDR2 FQGNSA. DNA for the CDR3: TGTGCCAGCAGCCCGCGGCGGGGGGCGCAGTCTTTCGAGCAGTACTTC. It yields the protein CASSPRRGAQSFEQYF.